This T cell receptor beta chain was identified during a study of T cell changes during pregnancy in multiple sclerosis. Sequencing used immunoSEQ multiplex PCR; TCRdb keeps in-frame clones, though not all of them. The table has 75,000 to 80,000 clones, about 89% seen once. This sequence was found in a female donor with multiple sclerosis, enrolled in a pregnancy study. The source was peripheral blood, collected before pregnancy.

The CDR3 here is CASSSGGDSGDTQYF. CDR3 in DNA: TGTGCCAGCAGCAGCGGGGGGGATTCTGGAGATACGCAGTATTTT. The V and J genes are TRBV5-6 and TRBJ2-3; TRBD2 aligns across 10 bases. Germline lookup yields CDR1 SGHDT and CDR2 YYEEEE. The V and J ends lost 4 bases and 5 bases, in that order; junction bases with no gene match: 7. This CDR3 comprises 15 residues.